Listed below are T cell receptor beta chains from one sample, sequenced in a study of cytomegalovirus exposure and HLA in healthy donors. Profiled with immunoSEQ multiplex PCR; TCRdb holds only in-frame clones, not every one. Among 55,000 to 65,000 clones listed, about 85% were seen once. Material: PBMCs. These receptor sequences come from a female donor in good health and CMV-seronegative. CDR3s include the opening cysteine and the closing phenylalanine or tryptophan. Fields, in order: V gene, CDR3 protein.

v_gene: TRBV6-5
CDR3aa: CASGGGRLGGTEAFF

v_gene: TRBV11-2
CDR3aa: CASSPSGGLTDTQYF

v_gene: TRBV30
CDR3aa: CAWSVGGQPQHF

v_gene: TRBV2
CDR3aa: CASSLGAGGGDTQYF

v_gene: TRBV6-5
CDR3aa: CASSYSGANGLTF

v_gene: TRBV7-9
CDR3aa: CASSLLGTTTSGNTIYF

v_gene: TRBV6-1
CDR3aa: CASSLAEVLRFF

v_gene: TRBV18
CDR3aa: CASSSQAGGRADTQYF

v_gene: TRBV19
CDR3aa: CASSIPSGDPTDTQYF

v_gene: TRBV30
CDR3aa: CAWSRTGYEQYF

v_gene: TRBV9
CDR3aa: CASSAGGTSGGYEQYF

v_gene: TRBV6-5
CDR3aa: CASSYEASGPYEQYF

v_gene: TRBV7-2
CDR3aa: CASATRGGGQPQHF

v_gene: TRBV25-1
CDR3aa: CASSEGGAGRTNEQFF

v_gene: TRBV28
CDR3aa: CASSPIWARGLAGRNEQFF

v_gene: TRBV6-1
CDR3aa: CASSRGKNTGELFF

v_gene: TRBV4-2
CDR3aa: CASSQGQGVEQYF

v_gene: TRBV30
CDR3aa: CASDAGGGQPQHF

v_gene: TRBV6-6
CDR3aa: CASGGNYGYTF

v_gene: TRBV28
CDR3aa: CASSLQGNSYNSPLHF

v_gene: TRBV4-1
CDR3aa: CASSKTGSETQYF

v_gene: TRBV28
CDR3aa: CASSYTTGTLLWGYTF

v_gene: TRBV5-5
CDR3aa: CASSLRSPGETQYF

v_gene: TRBV4-3
CDR3aa: CASSLQGRALDTQYF

v_gene: TRBV10-3
CDR3aa: CAISAAESSTDTQYF

v_gene: TRBV5-1
CDR3aa: CASSLQGLAGEYEQYF

v_gene: TRBV6-6
CDR3aa: CASSRGLAGTSYEQYF

v_gene: TRBV11-2
CDR3aa: CASSLVRDNEQFF

v_gene: TRBV10-3
CDR3aa: CAISVQENQPQHF

v_gene: TRBV18
CDR3aa: CASSPTGLAGSTDTQYF

v_gene: TRBV5-1
CDR3aa: CASSTRGPESTDTQYF

v_gene: TRBV7-9
CDR3aa: CASMKTGGTLNYGYTF

v_gene: TRBV28
CDR3aa: CASSIGTAYEQYF

v_gene: TRBV29-1
CDR3aa: CSVEPSRGYGYTF

v_gene: TRBV6-5
CDR3aa: CASRPGTAYGYTF

v_gene: TRBV6-1
CDR3aa: CASSDVGGERRLEQFF

v_gene: TRBV9
CDR3aa: CASSPGGTGYTF

v_gene: TRBV10-3
CDR3aa: CAISVTGGVSYEQYF

v_gene: TRBV6-6
CDR3aa: CASSWDTYNSPLHF

v_gene: TRBV30
CDR3aa: CACSYSSYNSPLHF

v_gene: TRBV7-7
CDR3aa: CASSPTSGKETQYF

v_gene: TRBV7-8
CDR3aa: CASSSRQGGVSDQPQHF